A selection of T cell receptor beta chains follows, all from one sample in a study of blood T cells in healthy people across ages. Using its own MiXCR run on the 5' RACE reads, TCRdb lists one record per CDR3 protein. The sample contains 700,000 to 800,000 distinct CDR3 sequences, roughly 45% of which appear only once. Sequencing was carried out using blood. All receptors come from a woman aged 60 to 75 in good health. CDR3s include the opening cysteine and the closing phenylalanine or tryptophan. The D gene is left open where the match is weak. Clone size is given for some rows only: seen once, a few or many times, or a class if the clone is expanded.

TRBJ2-2 | . | . | TRBV9 | TGTGCCAGCAGCGTAGAACAGGGATGGTCCGGGGAGCTGTTTTTT | CASSVEQGWSGELFF
TRBJ1-1 | . | few | TRBV5-1 | TGCGCCACCAAAACAGGTGCGGATACTGAAGCTTTCTTT | CATKTGADTEAFF
TRBJ2-7 | . | . | TRBV20-1 | TGCAGTGCAACCGACGGGGAGGCCTACGAGCAGTACTTC | CSATDGEAYEQYF
TRBJ2-7 | TRBD2 | . | TRBV3-1 | TGTGCCAGCAGCCCCCGGCAGGGAGGGCCTTACAATGAGCAGTACTTC | CASSPRQGGPYNEQYF
TRBJ1-2 | . | few | TRBV7-9 | TGTGCCAGCAACTCCGGGAACTATGGCTACACCTTC | CASNSGNYGYTF
TRBJ2-5 | TRBD2 | once | TRBV28 | TGTGCCAGCAGTTCGCCGCCGGGACTAGCGTTTTCGAGAGAGACCCAGTACTTC | CASSSPPGLAFSRETQYF
TRBJ2-3 | . | . | TRBV5-5 | TGTGCCAGCAGCTATTACACGGGCACAGATACGCAGTATTTT | CASSYYTGTDTQYF
TRBJ2-5 | . | few | TRBV18 | TGTGCCAGCTCACCGGGGCAGGTCCGGGAGACCCAGTACTTC | CASSPGQVRETQYF
TRBJ2-5 | TRBD2 | few | TRBV6-1 | TGTGCCAGCAGTCCCCTCAGTGGGGGGGTAGAGACCCAGTACTTC | CASSPLSGGVETQYF
TRBJ2-1 | . | . | TRBV20-1 | TGCAGTGCTATTCCCTCCTACCATGCGCAGTTCTTC | CSAIPSYHAQFF
TRBJ2-3 | TRBD2 | few | TRBV7-3 | TGTGCCAGCAGCCCCATCCAGGGGTTCCGGCGGGGGGGAAGCACAGATACGCAGTATTTT | CASSPIQGFRRGGSTDTQYF
TRBJ2-5 | TRBD2 | . | TRBV18 | TGTGCCAGCTCTAAAACTAGCGGAGCTTCCCAAGAGACCCAGTACTTC | CASSKTSGASQETQYF
TRBJ1-2 | . | . | TRBV6-5 | TGTGCCAGCAGTTTGACAGATGAGGTCGATGGCTACACCTTC | CASSLTDEVDGYTF
TRBJ1-2 | . | . | TRBV6-2/TRBV6-3 | TGTGCCAGCAGTGACAGCGGGATCCATGGCTACACCTTC | CASSDSGIHGYTF
TRBJ2-7 | . | many | TRBV20-1 | TGCAGTGCTGGGGGGGCGATACCTCCCTACGAGCAGTACTTC | CSAGGAIPPYEQYF
TRBJ1-1 | . | . | TRBV11-1 | TGTGCCAGCGGCAGGGAGAACACTGAAGCTTTCTTT | CASGRENTEAFF
TRBJ1-4 | . | few | TRBV12-3/TRBV12-4 | TGTGCCAGCAGTGTGGGGGTTAATGAAAAACTGTTTTTT | CASSVGVNEKLFF
TRBJ2-1 | TRBD2 | . | TRBV9 | TGTGCCAGCAGCGCCAAGACTAGCGGGGGGTTCGCTGAGCAGTTCTTC | CASSAKTSGGFAEQFF
TRBJ2-5 | TRBD2 | . | TRBV9 | TGTGCCAGCAGCGTAGGATGGCTAGCGGGAGGGACAGAGACCCAGTACTTC | CASSVGWLAGGTETQYF
TRBJ2-3 | . | many | TRBV29-1 | TGCAGCGTTGACCTCCTTAGCACAGATACGCAGTATTTT | CSVDLLSTDTQYF
TRBJ2-1 | . | few | TRBV7-3 | TGTGCCAGCAGCTTTAACCAGGCCAATGAGCAGTTCTTC | CASSFNQANEQFF
TRBJ2-5 | TRBD2 | few | TRBV5-1 | TGCGCCAGCAGTTCGGGGGGGGCCTGGGAGACCCAGTACTTC | CASSSGGAWETQYF
TRBJ2-7 | . | many | TRBV2 | TGTGCCAGCAGTGGGGAAAGGGGCGAGCAGTACTTC | CASSGERGEQYF
TRBJ2-7 | TRBD2 | . | TRBV6-2/TRBV6-3 | TGTGCCAGCAGTTACTCCCTAGCGGGAGCCTACTACGAGCAGTACTTC | CASSYSLAGAYYEQYF
TRBJ1-4 | . | few | TRBV7-2 | TGTGCCAGCCATTTCTGGAAGGTACCCGAAAAACTGTTTTTT | CASHFWKVPEKLFF